The clone carrying this T cell receptor beta chain came up a few times. The CDR3 covers 13 residues. Trimming cost V 5 bases and J 5 bases, with 13 bases left between them. Germline assignment: CDR1 SGHTA and CDR2 FQGNSA. TCRdb re-analysed the RT-PCR reads in MiXCR, keeping a single row per CDR3 protein. The sample holds around 700,000 distinct CDR3 sequences, approximately 15% seen once. This chain connects TRBV7-2 to TRBJ2-7, with D possibly TRBD1 on 6 matching bases. The TCR sequence derives from a female donor in good health, serving as a healthy control. The sequenced sample was memory CD4+ T cells from blood. Here the CDR3 DNA reads TGTGCCAGCAGCATTACCCGGGACAACGAGCAGTACTTC. It encodes CASSITRDNEQYF.